This section outlines one T cell receptor beta chain sequence together with its context. Some clones are missing from TCRdb's copy, which holds only in-frame ones; the method was immunoSEQ multiplex PCR. The sample shows some 2,100,000 clones, nearly 97% of them seen only once. The sample belongs to a study of shared clonotypes between healthy human individuals. Per the germline V gene, CDR1 is SGHRS and CDR2 is YFSETQ. V was clipped by 0 bases and J by 2 bases, with 9 bases between them. The CDR3 extends over 16 amino acids. The V gene is TRBV5-1, the J gene TRBJ2-6; the D gene is possibly TRBD2 (6 bases). Sequenced input: naive CD4+ T cells sorted from blood. The subset here: CD45RA+ positively selected. The TCR comes from a man in his late teens or twenties in good health. Here the CDR3 reads CASSLVSGAGANVLTF. CDR3 nucleotides: TGCGCCAGCAGCTTGGTGTCGGGGGCTGGGGCCAACGTCCTGACTTTC.